The 20 T cell receptor beta chains below come from one sample, sequenced in a study of T cells in Graves' hyperthyroidism and ophthalmopathy. Researchers amplified the TCR beta CDR3 regions from RNA transcripts. The HTBI primer set served for first-round RT-PCR of the TCR CDR3. TCRdb used MiXCR to reprocess the multiplex PCR reads, holding one entry per CDR3 protein. This table has hundreds of thousands of distinct CDR3 sequences, roughly 25% appearing once. Sequenced: blood. The receptors were gathered from a middle-aged man with Graves' hyperthyroidism.

This clonotype was observed a handful of times. This rearrangement joins TRBV7-3 to TRBJ2-2; unclear D gene. The CDR3 has 13 residues. The ends were cut back, 4 bases at V and 5 bases at J, with 8 bases in the middle. Germline V lookup: CDR1 SGHTA, CDR2 FQGTGA. The CDR3 DNA reads as TGTGCCAGCAGCTCGGACCATACCGGGGAGCTGTTTTTT. Protein: CASSSDHTGELFF.

In this sample, this clonotype turned up many times. The chain recombines TRBV6-1 with TRBJ2-5; possibly TRBD1 for D (6 bases). CDR1 is MNHNS and CDR2 is SASEGT in the germline V gene. This CDR3 comprises 14 residues. The V end lost 5 bases, the J end lost 2 bases, and 12 bases lay between the germline ends. CDR3 coding DNA: TGTGCCAGCAGTACCTACAGGGTTCAAGAGACCCAGTACTTC. Translation gives CASSTYRVQETQYF.

This clonotype was picked up a small number of times. V gene TRBV13 combines with J gene TRBJ2-7; TRBD2 matches at 8 bases. After removal of 2 bases from V and 3 bases from J, the junction contained 12 bases not matched to a gene. Germline CDR1 and CDR2: PRHDT and FYEKMQ (reference sequence). CDR3 length: 17 amino acids. The CDR3 region has the DNA TGTGCCAGCAGCTTACAGTCGGCTAGCGGGTGGATCTACGAGCAGTACTTC. It yields the protein CASSLQSASGWIYEQYF.

There are a few counts of this clonotype. The genes are TRBV7-6 and TRBJ2-6; possible D gene TRBD1, 5 bases. Per the germline V gene, CDR1 is SGHVS and CDR2 is FNYEAQ. The V end was cut by 5 bases, the J end by 0 bases, with 8 bases between. The CDR3 contains 15 residues. CDR3 bases: TGTGCCAGCAGCCGACAGTCCTCTGGGGCCAACGTCCTGACTTTC. It specifies CASSRQSSGANVLTF.

The genes are TRBV20-1 and TRBJ2-5, with 7 nucleotides matching TRBD1. The CDR3 length is 13 residues. After removal of 5 bases from V and 2 bases from J, the junction contained 5 bases not matched to a gene. Germline lookup yields CDR1 DFQATT and CDR2 SNEGSKA (reference sequence). CDR3 in amino acids: CSALLTGQETQYF. In DNA form, the CDR3 reads TGCAGTGCTCTCCTGACAGGGCAAGAGACCCAGTACTTC.

This clonotype showed up just a few times. The chain links TRBV24-1 to TRBJ2-4; 10 nucleotides align to TRBD1. Trimming removed 2 bases from V and 0 bases from J; junction bases left unmatched: 6. From germline, CDR1 is KGHDR and CDR2 SFDVKD. The CDR3 totals 18 residues. The DNA of the CDR3 is TGTGCCACCAGTGATTCCCTCGGACAGGGGGTAGCCAAAAACATTCAGTACTTC. Protein sequence: CATSDSLGQGVAKNIQYF.

This clonotype was observed many times. The chain is built from TRBV18 and TRBJ1-1, with D maybe TRBD1 (5 bases). Germline assignment: CDR1 KGHSH and CDR2 LQKENI. The CDR3 loop spans 13 amino acids. Trimming pared 3 bases from V and 7 bases from J, leaving 12 bases between. The CDR3: CASSPRDGDEAFF. Here the CDR3 DNA reads TGTGCCAGCTCACCTCGGGACGGAGATGAAGCTTTCTTT.

The rearrangement joins TRBV5-5 to TRBJ2-7; D unresolved. The CDR3 runs to 15 residues. Per germline, CDR1 SGHKS and CDR2 YYEKEE (reference sequence). Trimming removed 4 bases at V and 0 bases at J, with 14 bases between. CDR3 nucleotides: TGTGCCAGCAGCCACGCCCCCCAAAGCTCCTACGAGCAGTACTTC. The encoded protein is CASSHAPQSSYEQYF. Drawing the rest from reference TRBV5-5 and TRBJ2-7, the complete variable domain is DAGVTQSPTHLIKTRGQQVTLRCSPISGHKSVSWYQQVLGQGPQFIFQYYEKEERGRGNFPDRFSARQFPNYSSELNVNALLLGDSALYLCASSHAPQSSYEQYFGPGTRLTVT.

The chain links TRBV4-1 to TRBJ2-7, with D maybe TRBD1 (5 bases). V lost 4 bases and J 5 bases, leaving 18 bases between the germline ends. From germline, CDR1 is MGHRA and CDR2 YSYEKL. This CDR3 has 15 residues. The DNA for the CDR3 is TGCGCCAGCAGCCTCAGGGATTTTGACAGAAACGAGCAGTACTTC. This codes for CASSLRDFDRNEQYF.

This sequence joins TRBV6-1 and TRBJ2-6; TRBD1 aligns across 8 bases. The germline CDR1 and CDR2 sequences are MNHNS and SASEGT. V shed 5 bases, J shed 1 base, and the junction held 13 bases outside the gene matches. The CDR3 length is 19 residues. CDR3 nucleotide sequence: TGTGCCAGCAGTTCCCCGATGTGGACAGGGAAGTCTGGGGCCAACGTCCTGACTTTC. Amino acid sequence: CASSSPMWTGKSGANVLTF.

The table lists this clonotype with many counts. The J gene is TRBJ1-5, the V gene TRBV12-3 or TRBV12-4; D possibly corresponds to TRBD1 (6 bases). V was trimmed by 8 bases and J by 4 bases, leaving 12 bases between them. This CDR3 region has 13 residues. The CDR3 nucleotides read TGTGCCAGCGGGGGACATTTGAATCAGCCCCAGCATTTT. This encodes CASGGHLNQPQHF.

This clonotype was found many times. V usage is TRBV12-3 or TRBV12-4 and J usage is TRBJ2-7; possible D gene TRBD2, 6 bases. CDR3 size: 12 residues. Deletions cut 3 bases from V and 6 bases from J, with 9 bases between. CDR3 DNA: TGTGCCAGCAGTTTGCAGGGACTCGAGCAGTACTTC. It specifies CASSLQGLEQYF.

Ten or more counts support this clonotype. The rearrangement joins TRBV28 to TRBJ1-1, with 7 positions matching TRBD1. The CDR3 is made up of 14 amino acids. V gave up 7 bases and J gave up 3 bases; unmatched junction bases: 8. CDR1 is MDHEN, CDR2 SYDVKM, per germline. In DNA form, the CDR3 reads TGTGCCAGCAACGTCAGGGGGGTAGACACTGAAGCTTTCTTT. Its protein is CASNVRGVDTEAFF.

This clonotype was counted only a few times. The chain couples TRBV12-3 or TRBV12-4 to TRBJ2-2; no firm D call. The CDR3 is made up of 15 amino acids. The V end lost 1 base, the J end lost 0 bases, and 6 bases lay between the germline ends. CDR3 loop: CASSLVASNTGELFF. CDR3 sequence (DNA): TGTGCCAGCAGTTTAGTGGCTTCGAACACCGGGGAGCTGTTTTTT.

This clonotype was seen many times. The chain recombines TRBV2 with TRBJ2-5; unclear D gene. Germline V gene lookup returns CDR1 SNHLY and CDR2 FYNNEI. The germline V and J ends were trimmed by 4 bases and 7 bases, with 13 bases remaining between them. The CDR3 runs to 13 residues. The CDR3 sequence is CASSVSGEGTQYF. The CDR3 nucleotides read TGTGCCAGCAGTGTATCCGGAGAAGGGACCCAGTACTTC. The full variable domain, completed using reference TRBV2 and TRBJ2-5, is EPEVTQTPSHQVTQMGQEVILRCVPISNHLYFYWYRQILGQKVEFLVSFYNNEISEKSEIFDDQFSVERPDGSNFTLKIRSTKLEDSAMYFCASSVSGEGTQYFGPGTRLLVL.

V gene TRBV9 combines with J gene TRBJ2-7, with D unclear. V shed 2 bases and J shed 9 bases, with 18 bases lying between them. In germline, CDR1 is SGDLS, CDR2 YYNGEE. CDR3 size: 14 residues. CDR3 in amino acids: CASSVKFRRGGQYF. DNA for the CDR3: TGTGCCAGCAGCGTTAAGTTTCGAAGAGGTGGGCAGTACTTC.

The V and J genes are TRBV12-3 or TRBV12-4 and TRBJ2-7, with 11 bases identical to TRBD2. The CDR3 length is 17 residues. J gave up 5 bases and V 4 bases, and 13 bases lay outside the gene matches. The CDR3 region is CASSYSEEASGRNEQYF. CDR3 nucleotides: TGTGCCAGCAGTTATTCCGAGGAGGCTAGCGGGAGGAACGAGCAGTACTTC.

This rearrangement joins TRBV10-3 to TRBJ2-7; 9 bases map to TRBD1. Germline V gives CDR1 ENHRY, CDR2 SYGVKD. The CDR3 runs to 14 residues. Germline trimming cut 7 bases from V and 0 bases from J; bases unmatched to any gene: 4. CDR3 protein: CAIKGQGSSYEQYF. CDR3 nucleotide sequence: TGTGCCATCAAGGGACAGGGAAGCTCCTACGAGCAGTACTTC.

This clonotype was found many times. The chain uses TRBV28 and TRBJ2-5; 7 bases match TRBD2. V gave up 5 bases and J gave up 4 bases; unmatched junction bases: 10. This CDR3 contains 15 residues. Germline V gene lookup returns CDR1 MDHEN and CDR2 SYDVKM. The DNA for the CDR3 is TGTGCCAGCAGTCCCCGTGCGGGAGTAGGAGAGACCCAGTACTTC. It codes for CASSPRAGVGETQYF.

This clonotype showed up just a few times. The chain employs TRBV28 and TRBJ2-1; TRBD2 matches at 9 bases. After removal of 3 bases from V and 4 bases from J, the junction contained 13 bases not matched to a gene. CDR1 and CDR2 (germline): MDHEN, SYDVKM. The CDR3 extends over 18 amino acids. The CDR3 nucleotides read TGTGCCAGCAGTTTTAGTCGGCTAGCGGGACCTCCTTACAATGAGCAGTTCTTC. Amino acids: CASSFSRLAGPPYNEQFF.